The rows below give T cell receptor beta chains drawn from one sample of a study of blood T cell repertoires in COVID-19. The protocol was immunoSEQ multiplex PCR, while the TCRdb copy is restricted to in-frame clones and leaves out a portion. There are 130,000 to 150,000 clones in the sample; 84% occur only once, and roughly 10% lies in the top ten. Sequenced: peripheral blood. All receptors derive from a man aged 60-69 years with active or convalescent COVID-19. Both conserved end residues are trimmed from each CDR3. Rows give clone size only sometimes, using once, few, many, or a class for an expanded clone.

TRBV6-5,-,12,TRBJ2-7,ASSYARSSYEQY
TRBV19,-,14,TRBJ1-3,ASSIRTGSSGNTIY
TRBV5-1,-,12,TRBJ1-5,ASSTGQGNQPQH
TRBV7-2,-,13,TRBJ1-2,ASSLGSGTNYGYT
TRBV4-3,-,13,TRBJ1-1,ASSQEETGNTEAF
TRBV4-3,-,14,TRBJ2-2,ASSQTRDSDTGELF
TRBV15,-,12,TRBJ1-1,ATSRDPGGGPAF
TRBV7-2,-,14,TRBJ2-3,ASSLGGTSSTDTQY
TRBV9,few,13,TRBJ2-1,ASSVSGGAGNEQF
TRBV24-1,-,14,TRBJ2-3,ATSDYISGGGDTQY
TRBV6-5,-,11,TRBJ1-2,ASRGEGGYGYT
TRBV7-9,-,12,TRBJ1-1,ASSSSVKDTEAF
TRBV5-4,-,12,TRBJ1-6,ASSHRDANSPLH
TRBV7-9,-,13,TRBJ1-3,ASSLAYGLGNTIY
TRBV4-3,-,12,TRBJ1-2,ASSQDDRNYGYT
TRBV7-9,-,13,TRBJ2-1,ASSLRQGGTNEQF
TRBV20-1,-,12,TRBJ1-2,SASARDRGYGYT
TRBV12-3/TRBV12-4,-,10,TRBJ2-1,ASGNNYNEQF
TRBV19,once,13,TRBJ1-5,ASRPTAVSNQPQH
TRBV16,-,16,TRBJ1-1,ASSRALDPGQANTEAF
TRBV12-5,-,15,TRBJ1-3,ASGLSGQAVSGNTIY
TRBV6-6,-,13,TRBJ2-3,ASSYLAGGTDTQY
TRBV27,-,14,TRBJ2-1,ASSPSTSGPYNEQF
TRBV6-2/TRBV6-3,-,12,TRBJ2-1,ASSSPGGYNEQF
TRBV6-6,-,14,TRBJ2-3,ASSYSRRGDTDTQY
TRBV12-2,-,14,TRBJ1-1,ASRLNRGSMNTEAF
TRBV25-1,-,13,TRBJ2-1,ASSDPGVPHNEQF
TRBV4-3,-,16,TRBJ1-2,ASSTSLYRELDDYGYT
TRBV18,-,12,TRBJ2-1,ASTTQGIDNEQF
TRBV6-6,-,11,TRBJ1-1,ATATTANTEAF
TRBV11-2,-,14,TRBJ2-2,ASSLDGDRYTGELF
TRBV25-1,-,15,TRBJ1-4,ASSDLSGPRAGEKLF
TRBV5-1,-,13,TRBJ1-6,ASSPRTGGDSPLH
TRBV3-1/TRBV3-2,-,15,TRBJ2-1,ASSQERNSGSYNEQF
TRBV6-2/TRBV6-3,-,11,TRBJ2-1,ASRPWEGNEQF
TRBV5-1,-,10,TRBJ2-7,ASRQDSYEQY
TRBV4-3,-,16,TRBJ1-3,ASSQDRQAEYSGNTIY
TRBV6-5,-,14,TRBJ1-1,ASSYSGGNVNTEAF
TRBV10-3,-,13,TRBJ2-1,AISGDSGGYNEQF
TRBV19,-,12,TRBJ2-2,ASRDRGSVGELF
TRBV7-7,-,11,TRBJ2-7,ASSSSDRDEQY
TRBV21-1,-,12,TRBJ2-1,ASSKPDSDNEQF
TRBV7-8,-,9,TRBJ2-5,ASSFRETQY
TRBV7-8,-,11,TRBJ1-5,ASSTGRNQPQH
TRBV11-3,-,12,TRBJ1-4,ASTLSGVGEKLF
TRBV6-2/TRBV6-3,-,18,TRBJ2-1,ASSYSPGQGLNPSYNEQF
TRBV7-8,-,12,TRBJ1-2,ASSFRTGRDGYT
TRBV11-2,-,14,TRBJ2-1,ASSLDPAAGGSVQF
TRBV18,-,12,TRBJ1-6,ASSPTGIALPLH
TRBV7-2,few,12,TRBJ2-1,ASSEDWTSHEQF
TRBV6-4,-,12,TRBJ1-5,ASSPGQAGQPQH
TRBV9,once,12,TRBJ2-1,ASSAGLTYNEQF
TRBV27,-,10,TRBJ1-5,ASSPAGQPQH
TRBV27,-,13,TRBJ1-2,ASSLSRDSNYGYT
TRBV9,-,13,TRBJ1-5,ASSVGDTGNQPQH